The 7 T cell receptor beta chains in this list originate from one sample, sequenced in a study of quantifying T cell responses using KT2 cells (dated by TCRdb to between 2016 and 2019). With regard to the full study: RNA was DNase-treated and reverse transcribed with TCR alpha and beta constant-region primers, mostly using SuperScript III.

Receptor amplification or capture employed UMI-ligation and nested PCR. The run used an Illumina MiSeq. A single-stranded oligonucleotide bearing the Illumina SP2 sequence and a UMI was ligated to the 3' end of the cDNA with T4 RNA ligase 1. PCR1 was run for 3 to 4 cycles (98 degrees C for 15 s, 69 degrees C for 30 s, 72 degrees C for 40 s), and an equimolar mix of RC1.1 and RC1.2, covering TRBC1 and TRBC2, was used as the beta primer. TCRdb reprocessed the public reads (quality trimming at Q25 with fastp, clone calling with MiXCR) and kept in-frame beta chains. Entries are consolidated by CDR3 protein sequence, retaining the most common genes and DNA. Here the sample has 40,000 to 50,000 distinct CDR3 sequences; about 18% occur a single time. The top ten clones comprise roughly 40% of the sample. Sequenced sample: PBMCs spiked with cells of the T cell clone KT2. These receptors originate from a human donor.

The J gene is TRBJ2-7, the V gene TRBV29-1, with D perhaps given as TRBD1 or TRBD2 (5 bases each). V lost 6 bases to trimming and J lost 4 bases, with 16 bases between them. Germline V gives CDR1 SQVTM, CDR2 ANQGSEA. The CDR3 is 13 residues long. The CDR3 DNA is TGCAGCGTGAGCTGGGGGTCTACGTACGAGCAGTACTTC. Translating gives CSVSWGSTYEQYF.

This sequence joins TRBV2 and TRBJ2-3, with D possibly matching TRBD2 (7 bases). CDR1 is SNHLY and CDR2 is FYNNEI in the germline V gene. The CDR3 is made up of 14 amino acids. The V end was cut by 6 bases, the J end by 6 bases, with 16 bases between. CDR3 residues: CASRKGGAADTQYF. The CDR3 nucleotides are TGTGCCAGCAGGAAAGGGGGGGCCGCGGATACGCAGTATTTT.

There are a few counts of this clonotype. The chain combines TRBV27 with TRBJ2-3, with D unclear. CDR1 and CDR2 (germline): MNHEY, SMNVEV (reference sequence). V was trimmed by 4 bases and J by 3 bases, leaving 8 bases between them. The CDR3 is 13 amino acids. CDR3 region: CASSSWQTDTQYF. The CDR3 coding sequence is TGTGCCAGCAGTTCGTGGCAAACAGATACGCAGTATTTT.

This clonotype was picked up a small number of times. The chain carries TRBV6-1 and TRBJ2-1, with TRBD1 identical over 12 bases. Germline V gives CDR1 MNHNS, CDR2 SASEGT. This CDR3 is built from 14 residues. The V segment lost 8 bases and the J segment 7 bases; nucleotides outside the gene matches: 6. The CDR3 nucleotides are TGTGCCAGCGAGGGACAGGGGGCGATTAATGAGCAGTTCTTC. The encoded protein is CASEGQGAINEQFF.

V is TRBV5-6 and J is TRBJ2-3; perhaps TRBD2 as D (6 bases). The CDR3 totals 16 residues. Germline CDR1 and CDR2: SGHDT and YYEEEE. The V and J ends lost 0 bases and 2 bases respectively, with 13 bases between them. CDR3 region: CASSLATRGVTDTQYF. The CDR3 bases are TGTGCCAGCAGCTTGGCTACGCGGGGTGTCACAGATACGCAGTATTTT.

This clonotype came up a few times. The chain combines TRBV9 with TRBJ2-7, with a tentative D call TRBD2 (6 bases). CDR1 SGDLS and CDR2 YYNGEE come from the germline V gene. There are 14 residues in the CDR3. Trimming left V 0 bases short and J 6 bases short, with 13 bases between. The CDR3, as DNA: TGTGCCAGCAGCGTAGTTAGGCTCGGGAGCGAGCAGTACTTC. This translates into CASSVVRLGSEQYF.

The chain combines TRBV29-1 with TRBJ2-7; the match to TRBD1 covers 11 bases. Germline CDR1 SQVTM, CDR2 ANQGSEA. This CDR3 comprises 15 residues. Unmatched junction bases numbered 9, after V lost 2 bases and J lost 6 bases. The CDR3 nucleotides are TGCAGCGTTGAAACGGACGGGACAGGGGGATCCGAGCAGTACTTC. Its translation is CSVETDGTGGSEQYF.